The clone carrying this T cell receptor (beta chain) was found a few times. Its antigen is undetermined. This entry comes from a study of T-cell memory formation after mild COVID-19. Study-level information: Across donors, TCR clusters were largely donor specific.

Study results and caveats: From day 15 to 85, contracting clones were balanced between CD4 and CD8, whereas later expanders leaned toward CD4+. CM and EM subsets held most contracting CD4+ clones; EMRA held CD8+ ones.

With constant-segment primers, 5'RACE yielded cDNA libraries of TCR alpha and TCR beta that carried sample barcodes and UMIs. TCRdb re-analysed the 5' RACE reads in MiXCR, keeping a single row per CDR3 protein. The sample yields about 390,000 distinct CDR3 sequences, around a sixth seen once. V lost 6 bases, J lost 1 base, and 18 bases lay in between. Germline CDR1 LNHDA, CDR2 SQIVND (reference sequence). The CDR3 sequence is 16 residues long. The sequenced sample was PBMCs or a T cell subset sorted from them (not recorded which). The TCR sequence derives from a young man who had mild COVID-19 (a few samples of this study predate the infection). Cell type and time point are not known. The chain is built from TRBV19 and TRBJ1-1; D uncertain. CDR3 residues: CASRPYFGRTNTEAFF. DNA for the CDR3: TGTGCCAGTAGACCTTATTTCGGGAGGACGAACACTGAAGCTTTCTTT. The full variable domain, its missing parts supplied by reference TRBV19 and TRBJ1-1, is DGGITQSPKYLFRKEGQNVTLSCEQNLNHDAMYWYRQDPGQGLRLIYYSQIVNDFQKGDIAEGYSVSREKKESFPLTVTSAQKNPTAFYLCASRPYFGRTNTEAFFGQGTRLTVV.